This T cell receptor beta chain was sequenced during a study of T cell repertoires in cytomegalovirus infection. Study in general: Well-studied HLA-B-restricted CMV epitopes were used in the study alongside recently identified HLA-C-restricted ones. Both a matching HLA type and CMV infection were indicated by public TCR beta signatures.

On this clonotype: Its antigen is as yet unknown.

The germline V gene encodes CDR1 LGHNA and CDR2 YSLEER. This CDR3 contains 14 residues. Trimming removed 0 bases at V and 2 bases at J, with 7 bases between. TCRdb reanalysed the reads using MiXCR and keeps one entry per CDR3 protein. Of around 900,000 distinct CDR3 sequences in the sample, roughly 31% were seen once. General study points: Predominance within the ex vivo response was attributable to HLA-C-restricted CMV-specific TCR beta clonotypes.

The sample in question was cultured CD8+ T cells from PBMCs, obtained from culture after CMV antigen stimulation. This clonotype was obtained from a human donor in good health (CMV status not recorded). Some clones in this sample may be carry-over from other donors' samples. The chain combines TRBV4-3 with TRBJ2-5; a weak D match, TRBD1 (5 bases). CDR3 region: CASSQENRQETQYF. CDR3 in DNA: TGCGCCAGCAGCCAAGAGAACAGGCAAGAGACCCAGTACTTC.